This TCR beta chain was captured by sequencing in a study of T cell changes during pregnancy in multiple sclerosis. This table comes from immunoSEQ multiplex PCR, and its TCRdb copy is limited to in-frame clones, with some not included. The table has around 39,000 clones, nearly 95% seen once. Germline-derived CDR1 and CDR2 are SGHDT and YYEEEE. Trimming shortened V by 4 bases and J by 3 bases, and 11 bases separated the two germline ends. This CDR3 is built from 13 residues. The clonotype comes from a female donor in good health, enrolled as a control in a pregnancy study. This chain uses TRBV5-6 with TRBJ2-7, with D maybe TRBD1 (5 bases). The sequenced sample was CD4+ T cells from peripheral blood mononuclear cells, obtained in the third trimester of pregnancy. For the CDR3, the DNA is TGTGCCAGCAGCCGAGTGCAGGGCTACGAGCAGTACTTC. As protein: CASSRVQGYEQYF.